The clone carrying this T cell receptor (beta chain) has only a few counts. Its specificity is unknown. The sample is drawn from a study of PD-1 blockade in classical Hodgkin lymphoma. General study points: Whatever underlies the repertoire differences (possibly disease activity or prior therapy) remains undefined. Before treatment, TCR diversity in newly diagnosed patients was reportedly lower than in healthy donors.

Repertoires were generated with immunoSEQ multiplex PCR, while TCRdb's copy carries only in-frame clones and drops some. The data contain 29,000 or so clones, around 89% of them singletons. Regarding time point: newly diagnosed, previously untreated cHL patient sample. The study purified CD4+ T cells from thawed PBMCs using magnetic negative selection. Newly diagnosed classical Hodgkin lymphoma PBMCs, still untreated, provided the comparison samples. J lost 6 bases, V lost 0 bases, and 8 bases had no gene match. The CDR3 covers 16 residues. Germline CDR1 reads MNHNS; CDR2 reads SASEGT. Source material: CD4+ T cells from blood. This clonotype was obtained from a human donor with classical Hodgkin lymphoma. The chain uses TRBV6-1 and TRBJ2-7; TRBD1 matches at 10 bases. The CDR3 spells CASSEAATGGIVEQYF. The CDR3 bases are TGTGCCAGCAGTGAAGCCGCGACAGGGGGCATAGTCGAGCAGTACTTC.